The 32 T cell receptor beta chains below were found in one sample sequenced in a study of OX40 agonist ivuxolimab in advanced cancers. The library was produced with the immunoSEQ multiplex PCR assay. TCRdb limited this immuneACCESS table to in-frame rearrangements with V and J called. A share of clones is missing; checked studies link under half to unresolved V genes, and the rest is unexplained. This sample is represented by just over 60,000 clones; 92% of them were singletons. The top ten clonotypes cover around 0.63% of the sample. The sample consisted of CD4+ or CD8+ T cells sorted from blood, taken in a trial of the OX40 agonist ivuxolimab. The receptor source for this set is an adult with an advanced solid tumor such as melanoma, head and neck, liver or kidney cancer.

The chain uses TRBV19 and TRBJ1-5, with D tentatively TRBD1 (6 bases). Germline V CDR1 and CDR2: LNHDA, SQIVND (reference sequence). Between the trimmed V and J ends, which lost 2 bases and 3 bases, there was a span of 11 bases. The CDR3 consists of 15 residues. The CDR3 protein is CASSISGGPNQPQHF. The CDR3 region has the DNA TGTGCCAGTAGTATATCCGGGGGCCCCAATCAGCCCCAGCATTTT.

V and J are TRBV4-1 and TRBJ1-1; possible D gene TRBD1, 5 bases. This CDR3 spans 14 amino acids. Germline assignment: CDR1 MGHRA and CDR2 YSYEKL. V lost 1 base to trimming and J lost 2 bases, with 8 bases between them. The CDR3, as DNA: TGCGCCAGCAGCCAAGTAGACAGTAACACTGAAGCTTTCTTT. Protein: CASSQVDSNTEAFF.

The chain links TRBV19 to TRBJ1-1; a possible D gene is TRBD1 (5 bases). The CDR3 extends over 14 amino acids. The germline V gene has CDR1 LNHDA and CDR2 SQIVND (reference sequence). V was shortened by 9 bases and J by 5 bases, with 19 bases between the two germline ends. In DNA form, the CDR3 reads TGTGCCAGCGGCAGGGCAGGGAGTAGGACTGAAGCTTTCTTT. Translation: CASGRAGSRTEAFF.

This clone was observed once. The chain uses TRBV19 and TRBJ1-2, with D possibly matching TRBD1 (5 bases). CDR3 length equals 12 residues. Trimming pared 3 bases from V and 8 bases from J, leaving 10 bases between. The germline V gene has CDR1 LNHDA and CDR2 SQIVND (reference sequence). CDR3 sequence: CASSIPGGGYTF. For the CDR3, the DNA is TGTGCCAGTAGTATTCCCGGGGGAGGCTACACCTTC. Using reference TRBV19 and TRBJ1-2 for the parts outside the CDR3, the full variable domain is DGGITQSPKYLFRKEGQNVTLSCEQNLNHDAMYWYRQDPGQGLRLIYYSQIVNDFQKGDIAEGYSVSREKKESFPLTVTSAQKNPTAFYLCASSIPGGGYTFGSGTRLTVV.

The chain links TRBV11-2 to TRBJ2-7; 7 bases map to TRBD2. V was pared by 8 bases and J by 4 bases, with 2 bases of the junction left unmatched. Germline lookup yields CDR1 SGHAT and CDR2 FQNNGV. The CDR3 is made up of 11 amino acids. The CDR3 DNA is TGTGCCAGCGGCGGGAGTTACGAGCAGTACTTC. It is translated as CASGGSYEQYF.

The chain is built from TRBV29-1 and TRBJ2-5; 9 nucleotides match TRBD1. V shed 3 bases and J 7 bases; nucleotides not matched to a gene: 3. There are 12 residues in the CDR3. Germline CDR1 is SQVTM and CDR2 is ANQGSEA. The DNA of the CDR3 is TGCAGCGTTGACGGGGACAGGGTGACCCAGTACTTC. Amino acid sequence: CSVDGDRVTQYF. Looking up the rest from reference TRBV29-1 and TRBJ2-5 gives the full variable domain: SAVISQKPSRDICQRGTSLTIQCQVDSQVTMMFWYRQQPGQSLTLIATANQGSEATYESGFVIDKFPISRPNLTFSTLTVSNMSPEDSSIYLCSVDGDRVTQYFGPGTRLLVL.

The CDR3 spells CASSLAGVLSEQYF. CDR3 nucleotide sequence: TGTGCCAGCAGCTTAGCCGGGGTGTTGAGTGAGCAGTACTTC. The chain links TRBV7-9 to TRBJ2-7; D possibly corresponds to TRBD2 (5 bases). Germline V CDR1 and CDR2: SEHNR, FQNEAQ (reference sequence). Trimming took off 0 bases at V and 7 bases at J, with 13 bases between the two ends. The CDR3 runs 14 residues. Using reference TRBV7-9 and TRBJ2-7 for the parts outside the CDR3, the full variable domain is DTGVSQNPRHKITKRGQNVTFRCDPISEHNRLYWYRQTLGQGPEFLTYFQNEAQLEKSRLLSDRFSAERPKGSFSTLEIQRTEQGDSAMYLCASSLAGVLSEQYFGPGTRLTVT.

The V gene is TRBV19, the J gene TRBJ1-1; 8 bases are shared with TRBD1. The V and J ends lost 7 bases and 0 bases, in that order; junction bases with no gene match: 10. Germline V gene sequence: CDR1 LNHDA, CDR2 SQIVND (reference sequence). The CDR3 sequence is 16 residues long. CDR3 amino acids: CASTREGTGMNTEAFF. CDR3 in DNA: TGTGCCAGTACCCGGGAAGGGACAGGAATGAACACTGAAGCTTTCTTT.

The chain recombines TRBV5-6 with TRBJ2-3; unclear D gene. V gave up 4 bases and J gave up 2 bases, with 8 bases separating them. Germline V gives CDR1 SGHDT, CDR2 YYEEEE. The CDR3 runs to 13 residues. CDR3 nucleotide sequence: TGTGCCAGCAGCCCTTACGACACAGATACGCAGTATTTT. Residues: CASSPYDTDTQYF.

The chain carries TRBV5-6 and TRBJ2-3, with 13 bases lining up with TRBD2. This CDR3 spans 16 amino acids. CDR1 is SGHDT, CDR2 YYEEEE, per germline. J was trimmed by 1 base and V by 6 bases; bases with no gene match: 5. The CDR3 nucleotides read TGTGCCAGCAAAACTAGCGGGGGGGCGGGCACAGATACGCAGTATTTT. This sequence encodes CASKTSGGAGTDTQYF.

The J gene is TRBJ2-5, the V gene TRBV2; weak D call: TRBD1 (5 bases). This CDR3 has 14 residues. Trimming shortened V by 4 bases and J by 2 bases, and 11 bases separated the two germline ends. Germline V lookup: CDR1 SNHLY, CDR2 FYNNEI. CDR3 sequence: CASSVGPVQETQYF. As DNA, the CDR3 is TGTGCCAGCAGTGTGGGGCCGGTACAAGAGACCCAGTACTTC. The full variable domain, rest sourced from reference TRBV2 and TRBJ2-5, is EPEVTQTPSHQVTQMGQEVILRCVPISNHLYFYWYRQILGQKVEFLVSFYNNEISEKSEIFDDQFSVERPDGSNFTLKIRSTKLEDSAMYFCASSVGPVQETQYFGPGTRLLVL.

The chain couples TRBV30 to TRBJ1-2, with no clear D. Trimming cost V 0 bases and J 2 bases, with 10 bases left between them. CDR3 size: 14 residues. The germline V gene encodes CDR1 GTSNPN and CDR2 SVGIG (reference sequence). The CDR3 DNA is TGTGCCTGGAGTGTACTTACCGGAAACTATGGCTACACCTTC. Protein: CAWSVLTGNYGYTF.

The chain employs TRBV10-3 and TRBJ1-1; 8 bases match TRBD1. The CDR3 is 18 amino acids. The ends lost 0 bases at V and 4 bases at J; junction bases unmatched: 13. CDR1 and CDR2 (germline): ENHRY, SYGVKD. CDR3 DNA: TGTGCCATCAGTGAGTCGGCAGGGGGCTCGGTTCGGGGCACTGAAGCTTTCTTT. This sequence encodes CAISESAGGSVRGTEAFF.

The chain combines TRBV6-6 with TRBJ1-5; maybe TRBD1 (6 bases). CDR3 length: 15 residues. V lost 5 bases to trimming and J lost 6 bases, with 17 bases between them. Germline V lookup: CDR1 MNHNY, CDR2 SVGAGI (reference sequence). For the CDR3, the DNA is TGTGCCAGCAGTCCCCGGTCGGGGGCCGGTCAGCCCCAGCATTTT. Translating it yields CASSPRSGAGQPQHF.

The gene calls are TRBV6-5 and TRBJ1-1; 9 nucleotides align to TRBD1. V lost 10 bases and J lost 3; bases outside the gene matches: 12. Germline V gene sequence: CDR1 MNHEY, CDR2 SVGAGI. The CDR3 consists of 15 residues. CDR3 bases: TGTGCCACCGCCCGACAGGGGGAGTCTGACACTGAAGCTTTCTTT. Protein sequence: CATARQGESDTEAFF.

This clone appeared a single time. CDR3 nucleotide sequence: TGTGCCAGCAGCGTAGAAGGGGGAGACACCGGGGAGCTGTTTTTT. Translating gives CASSVEGGDTGELFF. The chain has TRBV9 and TRBJ2-2; D might be TRBD1 (6 bases). This CDR3 has 15 amino acids. Germline lookup yields CDR1 SGDLS and CDR2 YYNGEE. Trimming left V 0 bases short and J 3 bases short, with 9 bases between.

DNA for the CDR3: TGTGCCAGTAGTATACAGGACTATGGCTACACCTTC. This gives the protein CASSIQDYGYTF. V and J are TRBV19 and TRBJ1-2, with unresolved D. The CDR3 contains 12 residues. Germline CDR1 reads LNHDA; CDR2 reads SQIVND (reference sequence). Trimming took 2 bases from V and 3 from J, leaving 4 bases between them. The variable domain in full, with the rest retrieved from reference TRBV19 and TRBJ1-2, is DGGITQSPKYLFRKEGQNVTLSCEQNLNHDAMYWYRQDPGQGLRLIYYSQIVNDFQKGDIAEGYSVSREKKESFPLTVTSAQKNPTAFYLCASSIQDYGYTFGSGTRLTVV.

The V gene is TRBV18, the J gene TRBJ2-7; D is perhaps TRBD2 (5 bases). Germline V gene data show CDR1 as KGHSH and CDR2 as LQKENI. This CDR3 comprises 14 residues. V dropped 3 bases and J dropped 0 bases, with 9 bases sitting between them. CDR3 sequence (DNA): TGTGCCAGCTCACCTAAACGGGGCTCCTACGAGCAGTACTTC. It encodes CASSPKRGSYEQYF.

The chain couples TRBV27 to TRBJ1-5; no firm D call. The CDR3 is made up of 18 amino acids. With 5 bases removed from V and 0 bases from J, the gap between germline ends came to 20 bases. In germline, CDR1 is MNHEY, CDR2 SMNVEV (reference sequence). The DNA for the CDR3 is TGTGCCAGCAGTCCCCAGCTGTTGACTGGTTATAGCAATCAGCCCCAGCATTTT. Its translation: CASSPQLLTGYSNQPQHF.

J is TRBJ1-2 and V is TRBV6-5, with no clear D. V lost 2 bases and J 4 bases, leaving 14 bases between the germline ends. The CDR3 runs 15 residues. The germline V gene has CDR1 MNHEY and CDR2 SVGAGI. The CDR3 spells CASSYTGPEGYGYTF. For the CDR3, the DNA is TGTGCCAGCAGTTACACGGGTCCCGAGGGCTATGGCTACACCTTC.

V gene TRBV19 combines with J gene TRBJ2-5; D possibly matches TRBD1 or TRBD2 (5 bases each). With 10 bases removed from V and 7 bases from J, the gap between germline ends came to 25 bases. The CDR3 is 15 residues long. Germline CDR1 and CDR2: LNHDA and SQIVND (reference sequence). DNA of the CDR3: TGTGCCACCAAGGACGAAAGACGGGACGGTGGGACCCAGTACTTC. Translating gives CATKDERRDGGTQYF.

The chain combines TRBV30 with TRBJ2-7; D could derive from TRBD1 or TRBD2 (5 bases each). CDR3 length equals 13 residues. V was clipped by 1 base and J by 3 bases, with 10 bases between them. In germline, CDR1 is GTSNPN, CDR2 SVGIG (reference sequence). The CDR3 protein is CAWSAQGRYEQYF. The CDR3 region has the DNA TGTGCCTGGAGTGCTCAGGGACGCTACGAGCAGTACTTC.

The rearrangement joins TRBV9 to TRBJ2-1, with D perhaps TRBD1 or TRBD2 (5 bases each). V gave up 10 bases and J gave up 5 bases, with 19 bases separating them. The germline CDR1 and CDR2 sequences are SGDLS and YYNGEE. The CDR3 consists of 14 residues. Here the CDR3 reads CASRRDQVNNEQFF. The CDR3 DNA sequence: TGTGCCTCCCGCCGGGACCAAGTTAACAATGAGCAGTTCTTC.

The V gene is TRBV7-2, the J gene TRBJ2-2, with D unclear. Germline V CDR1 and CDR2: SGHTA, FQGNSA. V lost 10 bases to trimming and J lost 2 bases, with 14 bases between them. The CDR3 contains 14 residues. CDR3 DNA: TGTGCCACCCGCCTGGGCCCCAACACCGGGGAGCTGTTTTTT. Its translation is CATRLGPNTGELFF.

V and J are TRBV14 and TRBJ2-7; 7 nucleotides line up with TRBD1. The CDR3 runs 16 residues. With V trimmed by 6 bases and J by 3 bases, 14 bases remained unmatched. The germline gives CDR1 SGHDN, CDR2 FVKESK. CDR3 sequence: CASRRTGQRYNYEQYF. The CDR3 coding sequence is TGTGCCAGCAGACGGACAGGCCAACGCTATAACTACGAGCAGTACTTC.

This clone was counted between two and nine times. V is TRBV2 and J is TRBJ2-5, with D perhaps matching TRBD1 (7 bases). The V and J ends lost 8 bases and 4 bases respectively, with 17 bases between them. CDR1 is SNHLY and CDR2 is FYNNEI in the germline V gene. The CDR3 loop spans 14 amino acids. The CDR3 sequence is CASYIPRGAETQYF. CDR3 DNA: TGTGCCAGCTACATTCCCAGGGGGGCAGAGACCCAGTACTTC.

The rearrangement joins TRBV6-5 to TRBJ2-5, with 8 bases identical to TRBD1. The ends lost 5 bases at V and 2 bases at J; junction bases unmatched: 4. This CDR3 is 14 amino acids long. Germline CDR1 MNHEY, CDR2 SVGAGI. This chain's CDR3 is CASSTRTGQETQYF. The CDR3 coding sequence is TGTGCCAGCAGTACGCGGACAGGGCAAGAGACCCAGTACTTC.

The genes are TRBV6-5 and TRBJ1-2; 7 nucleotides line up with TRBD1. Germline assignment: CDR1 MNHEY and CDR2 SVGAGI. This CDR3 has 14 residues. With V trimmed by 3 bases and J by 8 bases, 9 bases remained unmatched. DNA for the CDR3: TGTGCCAGCAGTTATAGGCAGGGGGTATGGGGCTACACCTTC. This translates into CASSYRQGVWGYTF.

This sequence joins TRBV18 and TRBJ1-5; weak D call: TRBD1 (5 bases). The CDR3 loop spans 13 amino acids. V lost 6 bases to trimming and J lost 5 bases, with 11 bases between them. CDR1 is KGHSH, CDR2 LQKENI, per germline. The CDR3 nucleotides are TGTGCCAGCTCTGGGGCCAGGGATCAGCCCCAGCATTTT. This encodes CASSGARDQPQHF. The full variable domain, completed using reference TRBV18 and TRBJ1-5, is NAGVMQNPRHLVRRRGQEARLRCSPMKGHSHVYWYRQLPEEGLKFMVYLQKENIIDESGMPKERFSAEFPKEGPSILRIQQVVRGDSAAYFCASSGARDQPQHFGDGTRLSIL.

CDR3 in amino acids: CASSPQGYEQYF. CDR3 nucleotide sequence: TGTGCCAGCAGCCCTCAGGGTTACGAGCAGTACTTC. The chain combines TRBV11-1 with TRBJ2-7, with D perhaps matching TRBD1 (5 bases). Germline lookup yields CDR1 SGHAT and CDR2 FQDESV (reference sequence). Trimming shortened V by 5 bases and J by 4 bases, and 9 bases separated the two germline ends. This CDR3 spans 12 amino acids.

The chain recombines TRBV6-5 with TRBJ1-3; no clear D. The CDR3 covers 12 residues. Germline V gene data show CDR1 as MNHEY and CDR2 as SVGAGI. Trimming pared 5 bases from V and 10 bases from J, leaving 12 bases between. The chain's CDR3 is CASSLDSRTIYF. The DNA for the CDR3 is TGTGCCAGCAGTCTTGACTCAAGGACCATATATTTT.

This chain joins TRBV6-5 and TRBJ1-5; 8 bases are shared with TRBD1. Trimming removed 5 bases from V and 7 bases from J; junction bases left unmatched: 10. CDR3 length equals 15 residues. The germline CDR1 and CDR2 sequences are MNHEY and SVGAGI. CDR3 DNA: TGTGCCAGCAGTAGGTCCAGGGGGCAGGAACAGCCCCAGCATTTT. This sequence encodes CASSRSRGQEQPQHF.